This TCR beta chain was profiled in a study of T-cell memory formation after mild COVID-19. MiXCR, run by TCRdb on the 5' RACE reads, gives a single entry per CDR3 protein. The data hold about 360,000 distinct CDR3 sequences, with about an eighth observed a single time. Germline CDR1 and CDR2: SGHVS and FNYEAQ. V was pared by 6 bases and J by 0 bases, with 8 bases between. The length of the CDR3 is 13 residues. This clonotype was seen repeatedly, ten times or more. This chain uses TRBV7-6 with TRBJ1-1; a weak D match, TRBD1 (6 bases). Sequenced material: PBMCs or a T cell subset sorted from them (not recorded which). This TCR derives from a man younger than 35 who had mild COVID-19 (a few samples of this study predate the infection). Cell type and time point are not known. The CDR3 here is CASSGQLNTEAFF. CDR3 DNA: TGTGCCAGCAGTGGACAGTTGAACACTGAAGCTTTCTTT.